A selection of T cell receptor beta chains follows, all from one sample in a study of blood T cell repertoires in COVID-19. Assay used: immunoSEQ multiplex PCR; TCRdb lists only in-frame clones, some missing. The sample gives tens of thousands of clones, almost 85% of which show up once; 20% to 30% is in the top ten. Specimen: peripheral blood. The receptors come from a woman in her sixties with acute or convalescent COVID-19. Both conserved end residues are part of each CDR3. Fields, in order: J gene, V gene, D gene, CDR3 length, clone size, CDR3 protein, CDR3 DNA. The D gene is left open where the match is weak. Clone size is stated in some rows and not others, as once, few, many or a class when expanded.

TRBJ1-2	TRBV9	TRBD1	15	-	CASSVEAGQGPGYTF	TGTGCCAGCAGCGTAGAGGCGGGACAGGGTCCGGGCTACACCTTC
TRBJ1-1	TRBV19	-	13	-	CASSPGGNTEAFF	TGTGCCAGTAGCCCTGGCGGGAACACTGAAGCTTTCTTT
TRBJ1-2	TRBV2	TRBD1	14	once	CASSAGTGGYGYTF	TGTGCCAGCAGTGCCGGGACAGGGGGCTATGGCTACACCTTC
TRBJ1-5	TRBV2	-	15	-	CASRQRLDSNQPQHF	TGTGCCAGCCGCCAGCGGCTAGATAGCAATCAGCCCCAGCATTTT
TRBJ2-1	TRBV6-5	TRBD2	15	once	CASSYGLAGSDEQFF	TGTGCCAGCAGTTATGGACTAGCGGGGTCAGATGAGCAGTTCTTC
TRBJ2-7	TRBV7-2	-	14	-	CASSPDITTYEQYF	TGTGCCAGCAGCCCGGACATTACCACCTACGAGCAGTACTTC
TRBJ1-4	TRBV6-8	-	14	-	CASSYRQPVGKLFF	TGTGCCAGCAGTTATAGACAGCCCGTGGGGAAACTGTTTTTT
TRBJ1-2	TRBV29-1	-	13	-	CSVVQGLKSGYTF	TGCAGCGTTGTTCAGGGGTTGAAGTCTGGCTACACCTTC
TRBJ1-1	TRBV11-3	TRBD1	13	-	CASSLVPGGETFF	TGTGCCAGCAGCTTAGTACCAGGGGGAGAAACTTTCTTT
TRBJ2-3	TRBV19	TRBD1	17	-	CASRVTTGTGGIDTQYF	TGTGCCAGTAGGGTAACGACCGGGACAGGGGGCATAGATACGCAGTATTTT
TRBJ2-1	TRBV10-3	TRBD1	15	-	CAIRETGNAYNEQFF	TGTGCCATCAGAGAGACAGGGAACGCCTACAATGAGCAGTTCTTC
TRBJ2-7	TRBV29-1	-	12	-	CSAITSSYEQYF	TGCAGCGCCATCACGAGCTCCTACGAGCAGTACTTC
TRBJ1-2	TRBV11-2	-	13	-	CASSSPDLYGYTF	TGTGCCAGCAGCTCCCCAGATCTCTATGGCTACACCTTC
TRBJ1-6	TRBV19	-	16	-	CASSYGGRPYNSPLHF	TGTGCCAGCTCCTACGGGGGGAGACCCTATAATTCACCCCTCCACTTT
TRBJ1-2	TRBV6-5	TRBD1	15	-	CASSSDRDRETGYTF	TGTGCCAGCAGTTCAGACCGGGACAGGGAGACTGGCTACACCTTC
TRBJ1-5	TRBV4-2	-	13	-	CASSQGSGQPQHF	TGTGCCAGCAGCCAAGGGAGCGGCCAGCCCCAGCATTTT
TRBJ1-1	TRBV30	-	17	-	CAWSRRGYSGVSTEAFF	TGTGCCTGGAGTAGACGTGGCTACTCGGGAGTGAGTACTGAAGCTTTCTTT
TRBJ1-4	TRBV5-1	-	14	-	CASTPGGSNEKLFF	TGCGCCAGCACCCCCGGGGGGTCCAATGAAAAACTGTTTTTT
TRBJ2-1	TRBV5-1	TRBD1	15	-	CASSLPGQGYNEQFF	TGCGCCAGCAGTTTACCGGGACAGGGGTACAATGAGCAGTTCTTC
TRBJ1-1	TRBV5-1	TRBD1	20	-	CASSLATGVYSIPMNTEAFF	TGCGCCAGCAGCTTGGCGACAGGGGTTTATTCGATACCCATGAACACTGAAGCTTTCTTT
TRBJ2-7	TRBV27	-	13	-	CASSTNGQRSTYF	TGTGCCAGCAGTACTAACGGACAGCGGAGCACGTACTTC
TRBJ2-1	TRBV5-1	TRBD2	17	few	CASSMVPLAGPGNEQFF	TGCGCCAGCAGCATGGTCCCACTAGCGGGGCCCGGGAATGAGCAGTTCTTC
TRBJ1-2	TRBV19	-	12	-	CAVGRIPYGYTF	TGTGCCGTGGGGCGGATTCCGTATGGCTACACCTTC
TRBJ1-4	TRBV18	-	14	-	CASSLSATNEKLFF	TGTGCCAGCTCTCTTAGTGCAACTAATGAAAAACTGTTTTTT
TRBJ2-2	TRBV6-1	-	16	few	CASSGGFGGNTGELFF	TGTGCCAGCAGTGGGGGGTTCGGGGGGAACACCGGGGAGCTGTTTTTT
TRBJ1-1	TRBV7-2	-	16	-	CASSLIGRSMNTEAFF	TGTGCCAGCAGCTTAATCGGGAGATCTATGAACACTGAAGCTTTCTTT
TRBJ2-3	TRBV7-2	-	14	-	CASSLSPSTDTQYF	TGTGCCAGCAGCTTATCCCCTAGCACAGATACGCAGTATTTT
TRBJ2-1	TRBV10-3	TRBD2	12	-	CAILAGGNEQFF	TGTGCCATTCTAGCGGGGGGGAATGAGCAGTTCTTC
TRBJ2-1	TRBV3-1/TRBV3-2	TRBD1	15	-	CASQLGTGLGGEQFF	TGTGCCAGCCAGCTTGGGACAGGGTTAGGTGGTGAGCAGTTCTTC
TRBJ1-1	TRBV29-1	-	13	-	CSVTAGDGTEAFF	TGCAGCGTTACAGCGGGCGACGGCACTGAAGCTTTCTTT
TRBJ1-5	TRBV6-2/TRBV6-3	TRBD1	16	-	CASSTRGQGSNQPQHF	TGTGCCAGCAGTACCCGTGGACAGGGAAGCAATCAGCCCCAGCATTTT
TRBJ2-3	TRBV29-1	-	12	-	CSVEQDTDTQYF	TGCAGCGTGGAACAGGACACAGATACGCAGTATTTT
TRBJ2-2	TRBV6-6	-	17	-	CASSHLEPGATTGELFF	TGTGCCAGCAGTCACCTCGAACCAGGGGCGACGACCGGGGAGCTGTTTTTT
TRBJ2-2	TRBV2	TRBD1	14	few	CASTGTGAGGELFF	TGTGCCAGCACCGGGACAGGGGCGGGCGGGGAGCTGTTTTTT
TRBJ1-1	TRBV19	-	14	-	CASRTTVMNTEAFF	TGTGCCAGTAGAACGACAGTGATGAACACTGAAGCTTTCTTT
TRBJ2-1	TRBV27	-	15	-	CASSLYSVGANEQFF	TGTGCCAGCAGTTTATACTCAGTAGGGGCCAATGAGCAGTTCTTC
TRBJ1-1	TRBV29-1	-	13	-	CSAGDIMNTEAFF	TGCAGCGCGGGGGACATCATGAACACTGAAGCTTTCTTT
TRBJ1-6	TRBV2	-	15	-	CASSPGISYNSPLHF	TGTGCCAGCAGTCCAGGGATATCCTATAATTCACCCCTCCACTTT
TRBJ2-1	TRBV5-6	TRBD1	15	-	CASEEWTGFNNEQFF	TGTGCCAGTGAAGAGTGGACAGGGTTCAACAATGAGCAGTTCTTC
TRBJ1-2	TRBV6-4	TRBD1	16	once	CASSDRPGQAFYGYTF	TGTGCCAGCAGTGACAGGCCGGGACAGGCTTTCTATGGCTACACCTTC
TRBJ2-2	TRBV6-5	TRBD1	15	few	CASGGTGWMGGELFF	TGTGCCAGTGGGGGGACAGGGTGGATGGGCGGGGAGCTGTTTTTT
TRBJ2-5	TRBV2	-	11	-	CATQGTETQYF	TGTGCCACCCAGGGTACGGAGACCCAGTACTTC
TRBJ1-4	TRBV5-5	-	16	-	CASSMGLGVLMDGLFF	TGTGCCAGCAGCATGGGTCTCGGGGTTCTAATGGATGGACTGTTTTTT
TRBJ2-3	TRBV5-4	TRBD2	15	-	CASSSSGGRADTQYF	TGTGCCAGCAGCTCTAGCGGGGGGCGTGCAGATACGCAGTATTTT
TRBJ1-5	TRBV6-2/TRBV6-3	-	18	few	CASSTMDIYLRQDQPQHF	TGTGCCAGCAGTACCATGGACATCTACCTAAGACAGGATCAGCCCCAGCATTTT
TRBJ2-1	TRBV2	TRBD1	15	-	CASTKDRGAYNEQFF	TGTGCCAGCACTAAAGACAGGGGGGCTTACAATGAGCAGTTCTTC
TRBJ2-3	TRBV10-3	TRBD1	15	-	CAISEGDRETDTQYF	TGTGCCATCAGTGAGGGGGACAGGGAGACAGATACGCAGTATTTT
TRBJ2-1	TRBV6-6	-	12	-	CASSYPDNEQFF	TGTGCCAGCAGTTACCCCGACAATGAGCAGTTCTTC
TRBJ1-5	TRBV2	TRBD1	13	-	CASRGQGGQPQHF	TGTGCCAGCAGGGGACAGGGCGGTCAGCCCCAGCATTTT